The rows below give T cell receptor beta chains drawn from one sample of a study of Ad26.COV2.S vaccination and SARS-CoV-2 variants. Only in-frame clones appear in the TCRdb table, and some are missing; sequencing was by immunoSEQ multiplex PCR. The table records a few hundred thousand clones, roughly 88% of them present only once. The sample consisted of peripheral blood, taken in a trial of Ad26.COV2.S vaccine versus placebo. The receptor source for this set is a person between 18 and 65 years old who received the Ad26.COV2.S COVID-19 vaccine or a placebo. Each CDR3 is given with its conserved first and last residue. A D gene is named only where the DNA matches it firmly. Clone size appears in some rows only: once, few, many, or a class for an expanded clone.

CDR3 protein: CASSFNREGEAFF
CDR3 DNA: TGTGCCAGCAGTTTCAACCGGGAGGGCGAAGCTTTCTTT
D gene: -
CDR3 length: 13
clone size: -
V gene: TRBV28
J gene: TRBJ1-1

CDR3 protein: CAWSEGLAADTQYF
CDR3 DNA: TGTGCCTGGAGTGAGGGACTAGCGGCAGATACGCAGTATTTT
D gene: TRBD2
CDR3 length: 14
clone size: few
V gene: TRBV30
J gene: TRBJ2-3

CDR3 protein: CASRTGGSMNTEAFF
CDR3 DNA: TGTGCCAGCAGAACAGGGGGATCCATGAACACTGAAGCTTTCTTT
D gene: TRBD1
CDR3 length: 15
clone size: -
V gene: TRBV6-6
J gene: TRBJ1-1

CDR3 protein: CASSILTAPAKNIQYF
CDR3 DNA: TGTGCCAGTAGTATACTAACAGCCCCGGCCAAAAACATTCAGTACTTC
D gene: -
CDR3 length: 16
clone size: -
V gene: TRBV19
J gene: TRBJ2-4

CDR3 protein: CAISEIGTEAFF
CDR3 DNA: TGTGCCATCAGTGAAATTGGCACTGAAGCTTTCTTT
D gene: -
CDR3 length: 12
clone size: -
V gene: TRBV10-3
J gene: TRBJ1-1

CDR3 protein: CASSEWGGTNSYNEQFF
CDR3 DNA: TGTGCCAGCAGTGAATGGGGAGGGACTAACTCCTACAATGAGCAGTTCTTC
D gene: TRBD2
CDR3 length: 17
clone size: -
V gene: TRBV2
J gene: TRBJ2-1

CDR3 protein: CASRTIRGYMNTEAFF
CDR3 DNA: TGTGCCAGCAGGACCATCCGGGGTTACATGAACACTGAAGCTTTCTTT
D gene: -
CDR3 length: 16
clone size: -
V gene: TRBV28
J gene: TRBJ1-1

CDR3 protein: CASGFPRVSLGTF
CDR3 DNA: TGTGCTAGTGGTTTCCCTCGGGTTTCCCTGGGCACCTTC
D gene: -
CDR3 length: 13
clone size: -
V gene: TRBV12-5
J gene: TRBJ1-2

CDR3 protein: CASSLARGGGIDEQFF
CDR3 DNA: TGTGCCAGCAGCTTAGCGAGAGGTGGAGGGATCGATGAGCAGTTCTTC
D gene: -
CDR3 length: 16
clone size: -
V gene: TRBV7-2
J gene: TRBJ2-1

CDR3 protein: CAIRSPGQGMYEQYF
CDR3 DNA: TGTGCCATCAGGTCCCCGGGACAGGGGATGTACGAGCAGTACTTC
D gene: TRBD1
CDR3 length: 15
clone size: -
V gene: TRBV2
J gene: TRBJ2-7

CDR3 protein: CASSFGDGGGYTF
CDR3 DNA: TGCGCCAGCAGCTTTGGTGACGGGGGTGGCTACACCTTC
D gene: -
CDR3 length: 13
clone size: -
V gene: TRBV5-1
J gene: TRBJ1-2

CDR3 protein: CASSLGADVGPQHF
CDR3 DNA: TGTGCCAGCAGCTTAGGGGCGGACGTTGGGCCCCAGCATTTT
D gene: -
CDR3 length: 14
clone size: -
V gene: TRBV7-9
J gene: TRBJ1-5

CDR3 protein: CASSRRNEDLGVTQYF
CDR3 DNA: TGTGCCAGCAGTCGCAGGAACGAGGACCTGGGGGTGACCCAGTACTTC
D gene: -
CDR3 length: 16
clone size: -
V gene: TRBV3-1/TRBV3-2
J gene: TRBJ2-5

CDR3 protein: CASSSLTASNYGYTF
CDR3 DNA: TGTGCCAGCAGCTCTTTGACGGCGTCTAACTATGGCTACACCTTC
D gene: -
CDR3 length: 15
clone size: -
V gene: TRBV7-3
J gene: TRBJ1-2

CDR3 protein: CASRASGGYNEQFF
CDR3 DNA: TGTGCCAGCAGAGCTAGCGGGGGTTACAATGAGCAGTTCTTC
D gene: TRBD2
CDR3 length: 14
clone size: -
V gene: TRBV5-4
J gene: TRBJ2-1

CDR3 protein: CASSVDWGIDGYGYTF
CDR3 DNA: TGTGCCAGCAGCGTAGATTGGGGGATCGATGGCTATGGCTACACCTTC
D gene: -
CDR3 length: 16
clone size: -
V gene: TRBV9
J gene: TRBJ1-2

CDR3 protein: CASSLGFGTGELFF
CDR3 DNA: TGTGCCAGCAGCCTAGGGTTTGGCACCGGGGAGCTGTTTTTT
D gene: -
CDR3 length: 14
clone size: -
V gene: TRBV5-8
J gene: TRBJ2-2

CDR3 protein: CATSRDNRGSETQYF
CDR3 DNA: TGTGCCACCAGCAGAGATAATAGGGGCTCAGAGACCCAGTACTTC
D gene: -
CDR3 length: 15
clone size: -
V gene: TRBV15
J gene: TRBJ2-5

CDR3 protein: CASSPDRAGNTIYF
CDR3 DNA: TGTGCCAGCTCACCTGACAGGGCTGGAAACACCATATATTTT
D gene: TRBD1
CDR3 length: 14
clone size: few
V gene: TRBV18
J gene: TRBJ1-3

CDR3 protein: CASSFLGRGEAFF
CDR3 DNA: TGTGCCAGCAGCTTTCTGGGGCGGGGTGAAGCTTTCTTT
D gene: -
CDR3 length: 13
clone size: once
V gene: TRBV7-2
J gene: TRBJ1-1

CDR3 protein: CASSPNTDTQYF
CDR3 DNA: TGTGCCAGCAGCCCCAACACAGATACGCAGTATTTT
D gene: -
CDR3 length: 12
clone size: -
V gene: TRBV7-3
J gene: TRBJ2-3

CDR3 protein: CASSLASGGHYNEQFF
CDR3 DNA: TGTGCCAGCAGCTTAGCTAGCGGGGGGCATTACAATGAGCAGTTCTTC
D gene: TRBD2
CDR3 length: 16
clone size: -
V gene: TRBV7-2
J gene: TRBJ2-1

CDR3 protein: CSVEDMGRADTQYF
CDR3 DNA: TGCAGCGTTGAAGATATGGGACGAGCAGATACGCAGTATTTT
D gene: -
CDR3 length: 14
clone size: -
V gene: TRBV29-1
J gene: TRBJ2-3

CDR3 protein: CAWSVQGTGNEKLFF
CDR3 DNA: TGTGCCTGGAGTGTACAGGGGACAGGGAATGAAAAACTGTTTTTT
D gene: TRBD1
CDR3 length: 15
clone size: -
V gene: TRBV30
J gene: TRBJ1-4

CDR3 protein: CASSLGSTPGETQYF
CDR3 DNA: TGTGCCAGCAGCTTAGGTTCTACACCCGGAGAGACCCAGTACTTC
D gene: -
CDR3 length: 15
clone size: -
V gene: TRBV11-3
J gene: TRBJ2-5

CDR3 protein: CAWSDGRHEKLFF
CDR3 DNA: TGTGCCTGGAGCGACGGGCGACATGAAAAACTGTTTTTT
D gene: -
CDR3 length: 13
clone size: few
V gene: TRBV30
J gene: TRBJ1-4

CDR3 protein: CASSPLQAGANVLTF
CDR3 DNA: TGTGCCAGCAGTCCCCTGCAGGCCGGGGCCAACGTCCTGACTTTC
D gene: -
CDR3 length: 15
clone size: -
V gene: TRBV27
J gene: TRBJ2-6

CDR3 protein: CASGSGGWDTDTQYF
CDR3 DNA: TGTGCCAGCGGGAGCGGGGGCTGGGATACAGATACGCAGTATTTT
D gene: TRBD2
CDR3 length: 15
clone size: -
V gene: TRBV6-4
J gene: TRBJ2-3

CDR3 protein: CASSFTTGDEKLFF
CDR3 DNA: TGTGCCAGCAGCTTCACCACAGGGGATGAAAAACTGTTTTTT
D gene: TRBD1
CDR3 length: 14
clone size: -
V gene: TRBV7-2
J gene: TRBJ1-4

CDR3 protein: CASGALNTEAFF
CDR3 DNA: TGCGCCAGTGGGGCCTTGAACACTGAAGCTTTCTTT
D gene: -
CDR3 length: 12
clone size: -
V gene: TRBV5-1
J gene: TRBJ1-1

CDR3 protein: CASSDHVVAGYGYTF
CDR3 DNA: TGTGCCAGCAGCGACCATGTTGTCGCCGGCTATGGCTACACCTTC
D gene: -
CDR3 length: 15
clone size: few
V gene: TRBV2
J gene: TRBJ1-2

CDR3 protein: CASSDSDSSGANVLTF
CDR3 DNA: TGTGCCAGCAGTGACTCGGACAGCTCTGGGGCCAACGTCCTGACTTTC
D gene: -
CDR3 length: 16
clone size: few
V gene: TRBV6-4
J gene: TRBJ2-6

CDR3 protein: CASSPGIKKYEQYF
CDR3 DNA: TGTGCCAGCAGCCCCGGGATTAAGAAGTACGAGCAGTACTTC
D gene: -
CDR3 length: 14
clone size: -
V gene: TRBV28
J gene: TRBJ2-7

CDR3 protein: CTMRGQGETDTQYF
CDR3 DNA: TGTACCATGCGCGGACAGGGGGAAACAGATACGCAGTATTTT
D gene: TRBD1
CDR3 length: 14
clone size: once
V gene: TRBV2
J gene: TRBJ2-3

CDR3 protein: CASSSGGGGYTGELFF
CDR3 DNA: TGTGCCAGCAGCTCGGGTGGGGGAGGTTACACCGGGGAGCTGTTTTTT
D gene: -
CDR3 length: 16
clone size: -
V gene: TRBV4-2
J gene: TRBJ2-2

CDR3 protein: CASSIYKNTGELFF
CDR3 DNA: TGTGCCAGCAGCATCTACAAGAACACCGGGGAGCTGTTTTTT
D gene: -
CDR3 length: 14
clone size: -
V gene: TRBV7-6
J gene: TRBJ2-2

CDR3 protein: CAWSAQYEQYF
CDR3 DNA: TGTGCCTGGAGTGCACAATACGAGCAGTACTTC
D gene: -
CDR3 length: 11
clone size: -
V gene: TRBV30
J gene: TRBJ2-7

CDR3 protein: CASGFGVGQPQHF
CDR3 DNA: TGCGCCAGCGGGTTCGGGGTCGGTCAGCCCCAGCATTTT
D gene: -
CDR3 length: 13
clone size: -
V gene: TRBV4-3
J gene: TRBJ1-5

CDR3 protein: CASSQEQRGSSTDTQYF
CDR3 DNA: TGCGCCAGCAGCCAAGAACAGCGGGGGTCTTCCACAGATACGCAGTATTTT
D gene: TRBD2
CDR3 length: 17
clone size: -
V gene: TRBV4-1
J gene: TRBJ2-3

CDR3 protein: CASTAAYEQYF
CDR3 DNA: TGTGCCAGCACGGCAGCCTACGAGCAGTACTTC
D gene: -
CDR3 length: 11
clone size: few
V gene: TRBV6-5
J gene: TRBJ2-7